The 27 T cell receptor beta chains given below trace back to one sample, sequenced in a study of T cells in Graves' hyperthyroidism and ophthalmopathy. TCR beta CDR3 regions were amplified from RNA transcripts. With the HTBI primer set, the TCR CDR3 went through a first round of RT-PCR. MiXCR, applied by TCRdb to the multiplex PCR reads, yields one record per CDR3 protein. Among about 520,000 distinct CDR3 sequences listed, less than 25% were seen once. Sequencing input: blood. All receptors derive from a woman in her twenties or thirties with Graves' ophthalmopathy.

Concerning this clonotype itself: Since the CDR3 does not end with the conserved phenylalanine or tryptophan, this likely comes from a read error. The chain combines TRBV6-1 with TRBJ1-1; no clear D gene. Germline V gene lookup returns CDR1 MNHNS and CDR2 SASEGT. The CDR3 contains 11 residues. The CDR3 DNA sequence: TGTGCTAGCAGTGCAGACACTGAAGCTTTCTAT. Encoded protein: CASSADTEAFY.

The chain couples TRBV6-5 to TRBJ1-6, with a weak D call TRBD1 (5 bases). With 5 bases removed from V and 7 bases from J, the gap between germline ends came to 18 bases. From germline, CDR1 is MNHEY and CDR2 SVGAGI. This CDR3 region has 16 residues. The CDR3 bases are TGTGCCAGCAGTCACCGCAGGGCCGAAAAGAATTCACCCCTCCACTTT. Protein sequence: CASSHRRAEKNSPLHF.

This clonotype was observed at least ten times. The chain uses TRBV20-1 and TRBJ1-2, with TRBD1 identical over 7 bases. Germline V CDR1 and CDR2: DFQATT, SNEGSKA (reference sequence). V gave up 5 bases and J gave up 3 bases; unmatched junction bases: 3. This CDR3 region has 12 residues. DNA for the CDR3: TGCAGTGCTGGACAGGCCGACTATGGCTACACCTTC. It encodes CSAGQADYGYTF.

The chain has TRBV11-1 and TRBJ1-1; a weak D match, TRBD1 (6 bases). Germline V gives CDR1 SGHAT, CDR2 FQDESV (reference sequence). The V end lost 1 base, the J end lost 0 bases, and 12 bases lay between the germline ends. The CDR3 length is 16 residues. CDR3 in amino acids: CASSLVGAAMNTEAFF. The DNA of the CDR3 is TGTGCCAGCAGCTTAGTGGGGGCAGCGATGAACACTGAAGCTTTCTTT.

This clonotype was seen more than once but under ten times. V is TRBV11-2 and J is TRBJ2-7; no firm D call. This CDR3 has 16 residues. Trimming pared 5 bases from V and 6 bases from J, leaving 23 bases between. In germline, CDR1 is SGHAT, CDR2 FQNNGV. DNA for the CDR3: TGTGCCAGCAGCCCCCCCCACGGGCTAACATCAGGCGAGCAGTACTTC. Translated: CASSPPHGLTSGEQYF.

This clonotype came up many times. The chain recombines TRBV20-1 with TRBJ2-5; 10 bases agree with TRBD2. The V gene end was trimmed by 1 base and the J gene end by 1 base; junction bases not matched to a gene: 6. Germline V gene data show CDR1 as DFQATT and CDR2 as SNEGSKA (reference sequence). The CDR3 has 16 residues. Here the CDR3 DNA reads TGCAGTGCTAGAGGAACTAGCGGGGATTTCCAAGAGACCCAGTACTTC. This translates into CSARGTSGDFQETQYF.

The chain couples TRBV15 to TRBJ1-4, with a weak D call TRBD1 (5 bases). V lost 9 bases to trimming and J lost 8 bases, with 19 bases between them. The CDR3 runs 14 residues. Germline V CDR1 and CDR2: LNHNV, YYDKDF (reference sequence). This chain's CDR3 is CATGASPAEEKLFF. The CDR3 region has the DNA TGTGCCACTGGGGCATCCCCGGCGGAAGAAAAACTGTTTTTT. Supplemented by reference TRBV15 and TRBJ1-4, the full variable domain reads DAMVIQNPRYQVTQFGKPVTLSCSQTLNHNVMYWYQQKSSQAPKLLFHYYDKDFNNEADTPDNFQSRRPNTSFCFLDIRSPGLGDTAMYLCATGASPAEEKLFFGSGTQLSVL.

The chain is built from TRBV5-1 and TRBJ1-1; D is possibly TRBD1 (5 bases). The CDR3 contains 15 residues. Trimming removed 1 base at V and 1 base at J, with 11 bases between. Germline assignment: CDR1 SGHRS and CDR2 YFSETQ. The CDR3 nucleotides are TGCGCCAGCAGCTTGATCAGGGCAGCGAACACTGAAGCTTTCTTT. Its protein product is CASSLIRAANTEAFF.

This clonotype was counted a few times. This rearrangement joins TRBV3-1 to TRBJ1-5, with D uncertain. This CDR3 contains 15 residues. V was clipped by 2 bases and J by 2 bases, with 10 bases between them. Germline values: CDR1 LGHDT, CDR2 YNNKEL (reference sequence). CDR3 in amino acids: CASSQNVNCNQPQHF. CDR3 DNA: TGTGCCAGCAGCCAAAACGTTAATTGCAATCAGCCCCAGCATTTT. The full variable domain, in which reference TRBV3-1 and TRBJ1-5 provide the parts outside the CDR3, is DTAVSQTPKYLVTQMGNDKSIKCEQNLGHDTMYWYKQDSKKFLKIMFSYNNKELIINETVPNRFSPKSPDKAHLNLHINSLELGDSAVYFCASSQNVNCNQPQHFGDGTRLSIL.

This clonotype showed up just once. CDR3 region: CASTSARGSGANVLTF. DNA of the CDR3: TGTGCCAGCACCTCCGCCCGGGGGTCCGGGGCCAACGTCCTGACTTTC. This chain connects TRBV7-6 to TRBJ2-6, with a possible D match to TRBD2 (6 bases). CDR3 length equals 16 residues. The V and J ends lost 7 bases and 4 bases respectively, with 17 bases between them. Per germline, CDR1 SGHVS and CDR2 FNYEAQ.

The gene calls are TRBV7-2 and TRBJ2-5, with D perhaps matching TRBD2 (6 bases). Germline V lookup: CDR1 SGHTA, CDR2 FQGNSA. The CDR3 has 15 residues. Trimming took off 2 bases at V and 2 bases at J, with 12 bases between the two ends. CDR3: CASSLYTSTQETQYF. CDR3 DNA: TGTGCCAGCAGCTTATATACTAGCACTCAAGAGACCCAGTACTTC.

The rearrangement joins TRBV7-9 to TRBJ1-1; no clear D gene. Germline values: CDR1 SEHNR, CDR2 FQNEAQ (reference sequence). The CDR3 contains 13 residues. Deletions cut 6 bases from V and 7 bases from J, with 15 bases between. CDR3 amino acids: CASRVRSQNEAFF. In DNA, the CDR3 is TGTGCCAGCAGGGTCCGATCCCAAAATGAAGCTTTCTTT.

This chain joins TRBV19 and TRBJ2-2; D perhaps matches TRBD2 (6 bases). Germline loops: CDR1 LNHDA, CDR2 SQIVND (reference sequence). The CDR3 is made up of 16 amino acids. Trimming shortened V by 6 bases and J by 8 bases, and 22 bases separated the two germline ends. The CDR3 region is CASSLEGGLPLGELFF. In DNA form, the CDR3 reads TGTGCCAGTAGCCTGGAGGGTGGTCTTCCCTTGGGGGAGCTGTTTTTT. The full variable domain, in which reference TRBV19 and TRBJ2-2 provide the parts outside the CDR3, is DGGITQSPKYLFRKEGQNVTLSCEQNLNHDAMYWYRQDPGQGLRLIYYSQIVNDFQKGDIAEGYSVSREKKESFPLTVTSAQKNPTAFYLCASSLEGGLPLGELFFGEGSRLTVL.

In this sample, this clonotype turned up once. The J gene is TRBJ1-2, the V gene TRBV12-3 or TRBV12-4; tentative D call: TRBD1 (6 bases). The V and J ends lost 3 bases and 2 bases respectively, with 13 bases between them. This CDR3 spans 15 amino acids. In DNA form, the CDR3 reads TGTGCCAGCAGTTTCGCAGGGGCAGGGAACTATGGCTACACCTTC. Its protein product is CASSFAGAGNYGYTF.

Many counts were recorded for this clonotype. The chain has TRBV6-1 and TRBJ1-2; 10 bases match TRBD1. CDR1 is MNHNS, CDR2 SASEGT, per germline. V lost 6 bases, J lost 2 bases, and 3 bases stayed unmatched. The CDR3 totals 14 residues. The CDR3 spells CASRKGQGNYGYTF. As DNA, the CDR3 is TGTGCCAGCAGAAAGGGACAGGGGAACTATGGCTACACCTTC.

In regard to this clonotype: This likely traces to a read error, being one base from a far larger clone. This rearrangement joins TRBV7-3 to TRBJ2-2, with D possibly being TRBD2 (5 bases). Germline values: CDR1 SGHTA, CDR2 FQGTGA. CDR3 length: 12 residues. The CDR3 region has the DNA TGTGCCAGCAGCTTAGGGTCCGGGGAGCTGTGTTTT. It codes for CASSLGSGELCF.

J is TRBJ1-1 and V is TRBV19, with 7 bases lining up with TRBD1. The CDR3 is 15 residues long. V was pared by 4 bases and J by 0 bases, with 5 bases of the junction left unmatched. From germline, CDR1 is LNHDA and CDR2 SQIVND (reference sequence). CDR3 DNA sequence: TGTGCCAGTAGTAAGGGGGCCGTCGTGAACACTGAAGCTTTCTTT. Amino acids: CASSKGAVVNTEAFF.

This chain connects TRBV4-1 to TRBJ2-5; D uncertain. The CDR3 loop spans 13 amino acids. CDR1 is MGHRA and CDR2 is YSYEKL in the germline V gene. V was pared by 4 bases and J by 5 bases, with 11 bases between. The CDR3 nucleotides read TGCGCCAGCAGCCCAGGACCCCTTGAGACCCAGTACTTC. Translating it yields CASSPGPLETQYF.

This clonotype was detected ten times or more. The chain joins TRBV9 to TRBJ2-5, with a tentative D call TRBD2 (6 bases). The CDR3 sequence is 16 residues long. V dropped 6 bases and J dropped 2 bases, with 20 bases sitting between them. The germline gives CDR1 SGDLS, CDR2 YYNGEE. The CDR3 region is CASTQDSGAYQETQYF. CDR3 DNA: TGTGCCAGCACCCAAGATAGCGGCGCCTATCAAGAGACCCAGTACTTC.

This clonotype came up many times. This chain uses TRBV11-2 with TRBJ1-2; D is uncertain. Germline V CDR1 and CDR2: SGHAT, FQNNGV. CDR3 length equals 16 residues. The V gene lost 0 bases and the J gene lost 6 bases, with 17 bases spanning the gap. The CDR3 DNA reads TGTGCCAGCAGCTTAGATCTGGAGATTGCTGGGAATGGCTACACCTTC. Residues: CASSLDLEIAGNGYTF.

The chain is built from TRBV5-6 and TRBJ1-5; 7 bases fit TRBD1. The CDR3 is made up of 14 amino acids. Germline CDR1 SGHDT, CDR2 YYEEEE. With V trimmed by 0 bases and J by 4 bases, 1 base remained unmatched. Here the CDR3 reads CASSLATGNQPQHF. DNA for the CDR3: TGTGCCAGCAGCTTGGCGACAGGGAATCAGCCCCAGCATTTT.

This clonotype has ten or more counts. The rearrangement uses TRBV18 and TRBJ1-5; no clear D. Looked up from germline, CDR1 is KGHSH and CDR2 is LQKENI. The CDR3 covers 13 residues. V lost 2 bases, J lost 7 bases, and 9 bases lay in between. CDR3 DNA sequence: TGTGCCAGCTCACCAGAGGGCTGGCAGCCCCAGCATTTT. It is translated as CASSPEGWQPQHF.

This clonotype was seen a handful of times. The chain has TRBV7-9 and TRBJ1-1; D is uncertain. There are 11 residues in the CDR3. Germline V gene lookup returns CDR1 SEHNR and CDR2 FQNEAQ (reference sequence). Trimming cost V 10 bases and J 5 bases, with 11 bases left between them. In DNA, the CDR3 is TGTGCCACAGGACCGGGGACTGAAGCTTTCTTT. Translated: CATGPGTEAFF.

This clonotype was picked up a small number of times. The V gene is TRBV6-2 or TRBV6-3, the J gene TRBJ1-1; no clear D. The CDR3 loop spans 11 amino acids. The ends were cut back, 7 bases at V and 7 bases at J, with 10 bases in the middle. Looked up from germline, CDR1 is MNHEY and CDR2 is SVGEGT. The CDR3 spells CASILEGEAFF. Here the CDR3 DNA reads TGTGCCAGCATCTTGGAGGGTGAAGCTTTCTTT.

The chain is built from TRBV11-1 and TRBJ2-5; a possible D gene is TRBD2 (5 bases). This CDR3 has 14 amino acids. V was pared by 3 bases and J by 5 bases, with 13 bases between. Germline assignment: CDR1 SGHAT and CDR2 FQDESV (reference sequence). The CDR3 loop reads CASSFIGLTETQYF. In DNA, the CDR3 is TGTGCCAGCAGCTTCATCGGACTGACGGAGACCCAGTACTTC.

This chain links TRBV18 with TRBJ1-3; D may be TRBD1 (6 bases). Trimming pared 4 bases from V and 0 bases from J, leaving 10 bases between. CDR1 is KGHSH, CDR2 LQKENI, per germline. The CDR3 has 15 residues. CDR3: CASSQDRYSGNTIYF. For the CDR3, the DNA is TGTGCCAGCTCACAAGACAGGTACTCTGGAAACACCATATATTTT.

The chain recombines TRBV11-1 with TRBJ2-2; TRBD1 aligns across 12 bases. The CDR3 loop spans 16 amino acids. Germline loops: CDR1 SGHAT, CDR2 FQDESV (reference sequence). After removal of 5 bases from V and 7 bases from J, the junction contained 8 bases not matched to a gene. CDR3 protein: CASSVDGTGGGGELFF. The CDR3, as DNA: TGTGCCAGCAGCGTGGATGGGACAGGGGGCGGCGGGGAGCTGTTTTTT.